What follows is one T cell receptor (beta chain) and its context. Its antigen remains unidentified. No clone much larger than this one lies a single base away; base qualities are absent. These data come from a study of blood T cell repertoires in COVID-19 (TCRdb year 2020). With regard to the full study: The collaborator samples originated in the United States, Italy and Spain and spanned the acute and convalescent phases of COVID-19. The prospective study material was composed of cDNA or gDNA derived from T cells, B-cell-depleted T cells, or PBMCs. Subjects who had been exposed to COVID-19, were actively infected with it, or had recovered from it provided the deeply sampled blood TCRbeta repertoires that made up the dataset. A freely available public database, intended as a resource for researchers studying the immune response to SARS-CoV-2, is where the repertoires were released. Samples were obtained from the ongoing ImmuneRACE study (first 160 participants) and from over 1,000 subjects provided by 6 global collaborators. The sample metadata nearly always contained a de-identified subject ID, COVID-19 status, age in years and sex. Where available, HLA class I and class II types were taken from metadata supplied by the sample provider and were not determined by assay-based typing.

Broad study findings and their caveats: The amount of clinical and demographic metadata varied by source and participant and was provided uncurated.

TCRbeta CDR3 regions were amplified from genomic DNA by means of the immunoSEQ Assay, a bias-controlled multiplex PCR. The study's own analysis went as follows. The number of nucleated cells in each sample was estimated by amplification of reference gene primers within the assay. To quantify the absolute abundance of each unique TCRbeta CDR3 rearrangement, sequence reads were collapsed and filtered. Productive Simpson clonality was computed per sample as the square root of Simpson's diversity index over productive rearrangements. This immuneACCESS table, as held by TCRdb, lists in-frame sequences with V and J called but not all clones. Of the missing ones, under half trace to an unresolved V gene in checked studies; the others have no known cause. The V and J calls and clone size were taken over from that table, and D and trimming were inferred from the DNA. In all, the sample holds under 150,000 clones, and approximately 84% of those were seen once. Jointly, the top ten make up roughly 3.5% of the sample.

Via the germline V gene, CDR1 is MRHNA and CDR2 SNTAGT. V lost 5 bases and J lost 9 bases; the stretch between them is 5 bases long. Its CDR3 holds 9 amino acids, cysteine through phenylalanine. The entry retains the CDR3 DNA only, 27 bases that are in frame from base 1. Collaborating institutions collected whole blood in K2EDTA tubes following their own protocols. For TCRbeta analysis, collaborators shipped samples in one of three forms: frozen whole blood, isolated PBMCs, or DNA extracted from either of those sample types. The source of this sequence is a man between 35 and 55 years old with acute or convalescent COVID-19. The sequencing sample was made of peripheral blood. This sequence uses TRBV6-4 and TRBJ2-7; the best D guess is TRBD2, with 5 bases matching. The DNA is as follows: TGTGCCAGCAGTAGCGGGCAGTACTTC. Its translation is CASSSGQYF.